These T cell receptor beta chains were read from a single sample in a study of regulatory T cells in long-lasting Graves disease. TCRdb passed the multiplex PCR reads through MiXCR, listing each CDR3 protein once. The sample comprises hundreds of thousands of distinct CDR3 sequences, around 21% of which are singletons, and over 7.5% rests with the top ten. The sample consisted of peripheral blood mononuclear cells (PBMCs), taken when the disease was refractory, from a patient treated with antithyroid drugs. These receptors were obtained from a female donor with Graves disease. Each CDR3 is given with its conserved first and last residue. Fields, in order: D gene, V gene, clone size, J gene, CDR3 length, CDR3 protein, CDR3 DNA. A D gene is named only where the DNA matches it firmly. Clone size is not always given. Where it is, it says once, few, many or a class for expanded clones.

TRBD1	TRBV6-5	few	TRBJ2-2	15	CASSSDRGETGELFF	TGTGCCAGCAGTTCCGACAGGGGAGAGACCGGGGAGCTGTTTTTT
TRBD1	TRBV28	many	TRBJ1-5	16	CASSLRQGALFQPQHF	TGTGCCAGCAGTTTAAGGCAGGGGGCATTATTTCAGCCCCAGCATTTT
TRBD2	TRBV20-1	.	TRBJ2-7	12	CSASGRANEQYF	TGCAGTGCTAGCGGGAGGGCGAACGAGCAGTACTTC
TRBD1	TRBV27	many	TRBJ1-4	14	CASSYDRGREKLFF	TGTGCCAGCAGTTACGACAGGGGGCGTGAAAAACTGTTTTTT
TRBD1	TRBV5-1	few	TRBJ2-4	15	CASSHRGTEENIQYF	TGCGCCAGCAGCCACCGTGGGACAGAAGAAAACATTCAGTACTTC
.	TRBV28	many	TRBJ1-4	17	CASRLSGTGTTNEKLFF	TGTGCCAGCAGGCTCTCCGGGACGGGAACAACTAATGAAAAACTGTTTTTT
.	TRBV28	many	TRBJ1-5	17	CAAFGGGMMNSNQPQHF	TGTGCCGCCTTTGGGGGGGGGATGATGAATAGCAATCAGCCCCAGCATTTT
.	TRBV29-1	.	TRBJ2-7	14	CSIVVQEAGYEQYF	TGCAGCATTGTGGTGCAGGAGGCCGGGTACGAGCAGTACTTC
TRBD2	TRBV12-3/TRBV12-4	.	TRBJ2-1	15	CASRPRGREGPEQFF	TGTGCCAGCAGACCCCGGGGGCGGGAGGGCCCTGAGCAGTTCTTC
.	TRBV28	many	TRBJ1-4	14	CASSSRGRDEKLFF	TGTGCCAGCAGTTCTAGGGGTAGGGACGAAAAACTGTTTTTT
TRBD1	TRBV27	.	TRBJ2-7	14	CASSFKQGAGEQYF	TGTGCCAGCAGTTTTAAGCAGGGGGCTGGAGAGCAGTACTTC
.	TRBV9	many	TRBJ1-2	15	CASSAPAQTGEGYTF	TGTGCCAGCAGCGCACCGGCACAGACTGGCGAAGGCTACACCTTC
.	TRBV7-9	.	TRBJ1-1	13	CASSFGQIFEAFF	TGTGCCAGCAGCTTTGGGCAGATTTTTGAAGCTTTCTTT
TRBD1	TRBV12-3/TRBV12-4	.	TRBJ2-1	14	CASRDRDSYNEQFF	TGTGCCAGCAGAGATCGGGACAGCTACAATGAGCAGTTCTTC
TRBD2	TRBV20-1	few	TRBJ2-1	16	CSASLPAGVQYNEQFF	TGCAGTGCTAGTCTGCCAGCGGGAGTGCAGTACAATGAGCAGTTCTTC
TRBD1	TRBV29-1	many	TRBJ2-7	14	CSVELPGGLSVQYF	TGCAGCGTTGAGTTACCAGGGGGCTTATCTGTGCAGTACTTC
TRBD2	TRBV7-9	.	TRBJ2-3	17	CASSPGGLADSTDTQYF	TGTGCCAGCAGCCCAGGGGGACTAGCGGATAGCACAGATACGCAGTATTTT
.	TRBV6-2/TRBV6-3	many	TRBJ2-7	13	CASSQRSSYEQYF	TGTGCCAGCAGTCAGAGGAGCTCCTACGAGCAGTACTTC
TRBD2	TRBV28	many	TRBJ2-7	15	CASRAKVGGVYEQYF	TGTGCCAGCAGGGCTAAGGTGGGAGGGGTCTACGAGCAGTACTTC
TRBD1	TRBV10-3	many	TRBJ1-6	15	CAISGTGGNNSPLHF	TGTGCCATCAGTGGAACAGGGGGAAACAATTCACCCCTCCACTTT
.	TRBV20-1	few	TRBJ2-4	15	CSAASPFLAKNIQYF	TGCAGTGCGGCCAGTCCTTTTCTAGCCAAAAACATTCAGTACTTC
TRBD2	TRBV29-1	few	TRBJ2-1	14	CSVEAGLVYNEQFF	TGCAGCGTTGAAGCGGGACTAGTCTACAATGAGCAGTTCTTC
.	TRBV14	few	TRBJ2-7	16	CASSPPVGTVTYEQYF	TGTGCCAGCAGCCCGCCGGTTGGGACGGTCACCTACGAGCAGTACTTC
TRBD1	TRBV6-5	.	TRBJ1-5	17	CASSYPGQGASNQPQHF	TGTGCCAGCAGTTACCCCGGACAGGGGGCCAGCAATCAGCCCCAGCATTTT
TRBD2	TRBV27	.	TRBJ2-6	12	CASGRGVDVLTF	TGTGCCAGCGGTCGGGGGGTTGACGTCCTGACTTTC
.	TRBV4-1	.	TRBJ1-3	16	CASSQVSRNSGNTIYF	TGCGCCAGCAGCCAAGTTTCCAGGAACTCTGGAAACACCATATATTTT
.	TRBV29-1	many	TRBJ1-1	12	CSGTGGGTEAFF	TGCAGCGGGACTGGGGGTGGGACAGAAGCTTTCTTT
.	TRBV24-1	many	TRBJ1-1	17	CATSDLIEQGANTEAFF	TGTGCCACCAGTGATTTGATTGAGCAGGGAGCGAACACTGAAGCTTTCTTT
TRBD2	TRBV10-3	few	TRBJ2-2	17	CAISELRLAGGTGELFF	TGTGCCATCAGTGAGTTAAGACTAGCGGGAGGCACCGGGGAGCTGTTTTTT
.	TRBV20-1	.	TRBJ1-2	10	CSGGSYGYTF	TGCAGTGGGGGGAGCTATGGCTACACCTTC
.	TRBV7-2	many	TRBJ1-3	15	CASSLHLKPGNTIYF	TGTGCCAGCAGCTTACACCTCAAACCTGGAAACACCATATATTTT
.	TRBV30	few	TRBJ1-4	15	CAWSSWGAAGEKLFF	TGTGCCTGGAGTTCTTGGGGGGCCGCGGGTGAAAAACTGTTTTTT
.	TRBV2	many	TRBJ1-2	11	CASTGRYGYTF	TGTGCCAGCACTGGACGCTATGGCTACACCTTC
TRBD2	TRBV11-3	.	TRBJ2-1	16	CASSKGTSGRNDEQFF	TGTGCCAGCAGCAAAGGGACTAGCGGGAGGAACGATGAGCAGTTCTTC
.	TRBV5-1	few	TRBJ2-7	14	CASSLAAFSYEQYF	TGCGCCAGCAGCTTGGCGGCTTTCTCCTACGAGCAGTACTTC
.	TRBV4-1	.	TRBJ2-7	14	CASSQDLQVPEQYF	TGCGCCAGCAGCCAAGATCTCCAAGTTCCCGAGCAGTACTTC
.	TRBV7-9	.	TRBJ2-2	14	CASSSWVGLGELFF	TGTGCCAGCAGCTCATGGGTCGGGTTAGGGGAGCTGTTTTTT
.	TRBV5-6	many	TRBJ2-7	14	CASSFIGRTYEQYF	TGTGCCAGCAGCTTTATAGGCAGGACCTACGAGCAGTACTTC
.	TRBV20-1	once	TRBJ1-2	18	CSARALYRAMAVFDGYTF	TGCAGTGCTAGAGCCTTATACAGGGCTATGGCTGTTTTTGATGGCTACACCTTC
.	TRBV6-5	many	TRBJ1-6	15	CASSYESSYNSPLHF	TGTGCCAGCAGTTACGAGAGCTCCTATAATTCACCCCTCCACTTT
TRBD2	TRBV6-1	many	TRBJ2-5	16	CASSPLAGGPGGTQYF	TGTGCCAGCAGCCCACTAGCGGGAGGGCCTGGAGGGACCCAGTACTTC
.	TRBV5-6	.	TRBJ1-1	13	CASSLVRDTEAFF	TGTGCCAGCAGCTTGGTTCGGGACACTGAAGCTTTCTTT
TRBD2	TRBV20-1	many	TRBJ2-7	14	CSARALAGDYEQYF	TGCAGTGCTAGGGCCCTAGCGGGAGATTACGAGCAGTACTTC
.	TRBV9	few	TRBJ1-5	15	CASSADLSGNQPQHF	TGTGCCAGCAGCGCAGACCTTTCGGGCAATCAGCCCCAGCATTTT
.	TRBV20-1	many	TRBJ2-7	13	CSASPPSYYEQYF	TGCAGTGCTAGTCCCCCCTCCTACTACGAGCAGTACTTC
TRBD2	TRBV7-7	many	TRBJ2-7	15	CASSFTLAGEDEQYF	TGTGCTAGCAGCTTTACCCTAGCGGGAGAAGACGAGCAGTACTTC
TRBD1	TRBV19	few	TRBJ2-7	15	CASSRSGQGTYEQYF	TGTGCCAGTAGCCGGTCGGGACAGGGTACCTACGAGCAGTACTTC
TRBD2	TRBV6-1	.	TRBJ2-1	14	CASGLIAGANEQFF	TGTGCCAGCGGACTGATAGCGGGAGCAAATGAGCAGTTCTTC
TRBD1	TRBV30	many	TRBJ1-2	13	CAWSNEDRAGYTF	TGTGCCTGGAGTAACGAGGACAGGGCCGGCTACACCTTC
TRBD1	TRBV7-9	many	TRBJ2-7	17	CASSYRQGQGSSYEQYF	TGTGCCAGCAGCTATCGTCAGGGACAGGGGTCATCCTACGAGCAGTACTTC
.	TRBV10-3	many	TRBJ1-5	14	CAISESAGNQPQHF	TGTGCCATCAGTGAGTCAGCAGGCAATCAGCCCCAGCATTTT